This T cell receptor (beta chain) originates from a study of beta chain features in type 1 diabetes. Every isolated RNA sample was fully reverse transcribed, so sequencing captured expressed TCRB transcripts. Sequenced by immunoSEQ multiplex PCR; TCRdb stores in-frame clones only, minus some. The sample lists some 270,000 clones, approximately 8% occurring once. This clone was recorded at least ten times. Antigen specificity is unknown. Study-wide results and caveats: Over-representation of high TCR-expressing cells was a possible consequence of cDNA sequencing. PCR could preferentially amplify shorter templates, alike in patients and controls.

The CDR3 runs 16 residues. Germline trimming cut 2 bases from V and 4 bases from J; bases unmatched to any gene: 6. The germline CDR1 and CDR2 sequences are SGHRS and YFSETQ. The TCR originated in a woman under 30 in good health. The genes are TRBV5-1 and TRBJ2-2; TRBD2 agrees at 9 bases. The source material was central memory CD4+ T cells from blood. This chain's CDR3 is CASSLVAGEGTGELFF. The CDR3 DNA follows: TGCGCCAGCAGCTTAGTAGCGGGAGAGGGCACCGGGGAGCTGTTTTTT.